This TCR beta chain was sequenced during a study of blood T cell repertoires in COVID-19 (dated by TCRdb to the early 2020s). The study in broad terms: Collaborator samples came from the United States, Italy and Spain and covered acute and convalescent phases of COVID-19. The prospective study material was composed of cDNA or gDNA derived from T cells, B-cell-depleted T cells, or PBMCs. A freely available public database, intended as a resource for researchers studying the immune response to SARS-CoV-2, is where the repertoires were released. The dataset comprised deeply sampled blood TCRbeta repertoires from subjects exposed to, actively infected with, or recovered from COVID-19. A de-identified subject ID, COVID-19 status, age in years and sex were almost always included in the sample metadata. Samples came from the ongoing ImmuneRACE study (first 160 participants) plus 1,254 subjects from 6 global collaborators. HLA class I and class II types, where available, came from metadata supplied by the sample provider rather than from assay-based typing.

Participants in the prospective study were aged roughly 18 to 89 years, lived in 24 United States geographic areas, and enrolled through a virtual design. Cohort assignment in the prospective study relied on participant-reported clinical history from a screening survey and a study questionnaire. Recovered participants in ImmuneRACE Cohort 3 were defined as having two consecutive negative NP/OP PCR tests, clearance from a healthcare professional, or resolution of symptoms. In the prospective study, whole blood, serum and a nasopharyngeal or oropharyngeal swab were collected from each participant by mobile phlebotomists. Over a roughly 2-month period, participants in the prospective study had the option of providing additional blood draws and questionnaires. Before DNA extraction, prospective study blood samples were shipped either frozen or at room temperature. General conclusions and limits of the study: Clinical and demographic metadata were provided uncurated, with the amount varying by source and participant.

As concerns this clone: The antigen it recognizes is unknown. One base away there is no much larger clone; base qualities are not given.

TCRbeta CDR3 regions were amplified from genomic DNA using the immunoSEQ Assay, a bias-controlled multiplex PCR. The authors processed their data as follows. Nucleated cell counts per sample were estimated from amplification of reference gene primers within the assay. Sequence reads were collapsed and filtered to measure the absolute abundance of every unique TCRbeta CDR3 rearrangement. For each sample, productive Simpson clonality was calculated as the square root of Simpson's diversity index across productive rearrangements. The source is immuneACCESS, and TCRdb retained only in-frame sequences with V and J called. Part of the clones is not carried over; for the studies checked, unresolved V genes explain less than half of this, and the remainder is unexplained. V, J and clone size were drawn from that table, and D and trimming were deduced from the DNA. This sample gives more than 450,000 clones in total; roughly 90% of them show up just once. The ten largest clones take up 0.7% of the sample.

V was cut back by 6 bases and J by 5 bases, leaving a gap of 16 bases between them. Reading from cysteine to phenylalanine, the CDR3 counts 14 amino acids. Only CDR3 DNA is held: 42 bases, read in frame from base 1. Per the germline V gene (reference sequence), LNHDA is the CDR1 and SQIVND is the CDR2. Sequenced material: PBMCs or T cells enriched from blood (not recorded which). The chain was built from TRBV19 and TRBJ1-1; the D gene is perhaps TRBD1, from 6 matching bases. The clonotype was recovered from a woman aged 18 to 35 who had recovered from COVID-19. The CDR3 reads CASSPGAGQTEAFF. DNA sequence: TGTGCCAGTAGCCCAGGGGCAGGGCAAACTGAAGCTTTCTTT. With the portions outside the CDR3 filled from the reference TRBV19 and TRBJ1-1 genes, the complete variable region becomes DGGITQSPKYLFRKEGQNVTLSCEQNLNHDAMYWYRQDPGQGLRLIYYSQIVNDFQKGDIAEGYSVSREKKESFPLTVTSAQKNPTAFYLCASSPGAGQTEAFFGQGTRLTVV.